This note documents a single T cell receptor (beta chain) sequence. Repertoires were generated with immunoSEQ multiplex PCR, while TCRdb's copy carries only in-frame clones and drops some. The sample lists roughly 200,000 clones, 86% seen once, with 3.1% in the top ten. Membership in each cohort depended on participant-reported clinical history. This sample is drawn from a study of blood T cell repertoires in COVID-19. Study-wide context: All recovered Cohort 3 donors got two negative PCRs, got clearance, or saw symptom resolution. The origin of the acute and convalescent COVID-19 samples was the United States, Italy and Spain. From T cells, B-cell-depleted T cells, or PBMCs came the material, which was cDNA or gDNA.

Germline V lookup: CDR1 SGDLS, CDR2 YYNGEE. The CDR3 has 15 amino acids. Trimming took 3 bases from V and 1 from J, leaving 13 bases between them. This TCR was recovered from a woman in her forties or fifties in a cohort exposed to, infected with or recovered from COVID-19 (not recorded which). The chain couples TRBV9 to TRBJ1-1, with D tentatively TRBD1 (5 bases). The sequenced material came from PBMCs or T cells enriched from blood (not recorded which). CDR3 DNA: TGTGCCAGCAGCGAACAGGATCTCGCGAACACTGAAGCTTTCTTT. Amino acid sequence: CASSEQDLANTEAFF. The entire variable domain, with the rest obtained from reference TRBV9 and TRBJ1-1, is as follows: DSGVTQTPKHLITATGQRVTLRCSPRSGDLSVYWYQQSLDQGLQFLIQYYNGEERAKGNILERFSAQQFPDLHSELNLSSLELGDSALYFCASSEQDLANTEAFFGQGTRLTVV.